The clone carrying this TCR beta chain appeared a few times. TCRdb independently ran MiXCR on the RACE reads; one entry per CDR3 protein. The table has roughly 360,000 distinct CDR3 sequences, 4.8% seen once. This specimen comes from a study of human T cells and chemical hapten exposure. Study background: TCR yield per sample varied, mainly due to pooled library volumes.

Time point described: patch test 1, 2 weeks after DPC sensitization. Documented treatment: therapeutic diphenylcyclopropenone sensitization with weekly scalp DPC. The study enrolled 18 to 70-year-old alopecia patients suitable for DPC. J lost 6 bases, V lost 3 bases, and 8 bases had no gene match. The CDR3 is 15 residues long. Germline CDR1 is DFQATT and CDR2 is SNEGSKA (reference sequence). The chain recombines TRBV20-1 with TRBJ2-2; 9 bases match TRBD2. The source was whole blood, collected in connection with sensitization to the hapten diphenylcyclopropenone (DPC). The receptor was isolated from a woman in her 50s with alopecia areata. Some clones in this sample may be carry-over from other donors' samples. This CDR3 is CSASTPGLAAGELFF. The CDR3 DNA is TGCAGTGCTAGCACTCCGGGACTAGCTGCCGGGGAGCTGTTTTTT.